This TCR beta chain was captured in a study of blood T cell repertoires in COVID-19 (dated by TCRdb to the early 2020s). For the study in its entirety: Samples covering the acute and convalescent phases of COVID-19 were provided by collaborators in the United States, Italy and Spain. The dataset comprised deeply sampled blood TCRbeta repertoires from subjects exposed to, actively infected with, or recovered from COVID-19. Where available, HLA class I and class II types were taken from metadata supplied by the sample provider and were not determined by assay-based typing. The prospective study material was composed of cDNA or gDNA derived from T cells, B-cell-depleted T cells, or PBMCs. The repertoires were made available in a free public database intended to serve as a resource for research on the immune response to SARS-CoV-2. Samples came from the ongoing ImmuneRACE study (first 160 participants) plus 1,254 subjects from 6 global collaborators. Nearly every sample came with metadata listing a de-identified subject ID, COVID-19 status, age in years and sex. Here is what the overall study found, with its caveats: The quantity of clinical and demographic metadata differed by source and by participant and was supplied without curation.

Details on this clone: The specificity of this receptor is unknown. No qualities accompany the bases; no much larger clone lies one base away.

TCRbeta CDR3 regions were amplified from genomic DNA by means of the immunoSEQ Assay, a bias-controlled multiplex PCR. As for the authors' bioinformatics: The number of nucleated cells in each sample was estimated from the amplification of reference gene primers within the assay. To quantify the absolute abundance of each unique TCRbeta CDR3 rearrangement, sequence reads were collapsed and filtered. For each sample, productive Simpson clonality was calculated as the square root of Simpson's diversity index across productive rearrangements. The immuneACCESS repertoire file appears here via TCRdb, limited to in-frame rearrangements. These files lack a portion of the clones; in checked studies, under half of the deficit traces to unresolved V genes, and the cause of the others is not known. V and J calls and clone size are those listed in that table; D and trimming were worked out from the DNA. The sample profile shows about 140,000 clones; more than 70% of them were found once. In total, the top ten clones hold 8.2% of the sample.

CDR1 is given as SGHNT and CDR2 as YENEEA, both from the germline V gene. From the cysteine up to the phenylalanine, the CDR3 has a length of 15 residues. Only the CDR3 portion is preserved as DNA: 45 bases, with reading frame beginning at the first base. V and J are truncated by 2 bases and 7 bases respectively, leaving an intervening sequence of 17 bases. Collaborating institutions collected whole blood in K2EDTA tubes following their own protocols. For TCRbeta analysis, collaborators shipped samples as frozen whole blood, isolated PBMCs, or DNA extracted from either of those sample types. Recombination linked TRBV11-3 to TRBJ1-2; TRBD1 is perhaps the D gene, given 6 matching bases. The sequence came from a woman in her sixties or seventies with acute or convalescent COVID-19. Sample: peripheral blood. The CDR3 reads CASSLRSRGAGGYTF. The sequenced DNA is TGTGCCAGCAGCTTACGTTCACGGGGGGCTGGTGGCTACACCTTC. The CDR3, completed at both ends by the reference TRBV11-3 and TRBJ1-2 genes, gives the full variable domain EAGVVQSPRYKIIEKKQPVAFWCNPISGHNTLYWYLQNLGQGPELLIRYENEEAVDDSQLPKDRFSAERLKGVDSTLKIQPAELGDSAVYLCASSLRSRGAGGYTFGSGTRLTVV.